Listed below are T cell receptor beta chains from one sample, sequenced in a study of T cells in Graves' hyperthyroidism and ophthalmopathy. TCRdb redid the calling of the multiplex PCR reads with MiXCR, one entry per CDR3 protein. The table records approximately 360,000 distinct CDR3 sequences, around 16% of them present only once. Sequencing input: blood. The receptors here all came from a woman between 18 and 29 years old with Graves' hyperthyroidism that later progressed to Graves' ophthalmopathy. Both conserved end residues are trimmed from each CDR3.

j_call	v_call	cdr3_aa
TRBJ2-2	TRBV5-1	ASSLKSAVNTGELF
TRBJ2-5	TRBV7-2	ASSSNRGQETQY
TRBJ1-1	TRBV25-1	ASSGPSRSLEAF
TRBJ1-1	TRBV27	ASRVRGQKWNTEAF
TRBJ2-3	TRBV28	ASSLRGLAGGADTQY
TRBJ2-2	TRBV7-9	ASSLDRTGANTGELF
TRBJ2-1	TRBV6-4	ASSEMGGNSKQF
TRBJ1-5	TRBV28	ASRNSGTVNQPQH
TRBJ2-1	TRBV11-2	ASSSLTSPYGSYNEQF
TRBJ1-1	TRBV5-1	ASSSGDSSEAF
TRBJ1-3	TRBV18	ASSPPDSPGNTIY
TRBJ1-1	TRBV20-1	SAMNRNTEAF
TRBJ1-1	TRBV29-1	SVSPNTANTEAF
TRBJ2-1	TRBV3-2	ASSERTVYNEQF